Sequencing of this TCR beta chain was carried out in a study of blood T cell repertoires in COVID-19 (dated by TCRdb to the early 2020s). As for the study more broadly: Collaborator samples came from the United States, Italy and Spain and covered acute and convalescent phases of COVID-19. The prospective study material was composed of cDNA or gDNA derived from T cells, B-cell-depleted T cells, or PBMCs. The dataset comprised deeply sampled blood TCRbeta repertoires from subjects exposed to, actively infected with, or recovered from COVID-19. The repertoires were made available in a free public database intended to serve as a resource for research on the immune response to SARS-CoV-2. Samples were obtained from the ongoing ImmuneRACE study (first 160 participants) and from 1,200 or so subjects provided by 6 global collaborators. A de-identified subject ID, COVID-19 status, age in years and sex were almost always included in the sample metadata. HLA class I and class II types, where available, came from metadata supplied by the sample provider rather than from assay-based typing. Beyond this particular receptor, the publication reports: How much clinical and demographic metadata was included differed by source and by participant, and the metadata was provided uncurated.

Details on this clone: Its recognized antigen is unknown. Its ends do not fully match the called genes, so a read error is possible.

CDR1 and CDR2 (SNHLY, FYNNEI) derive from the germline V gene. Including the terminal cysteine and phenylalanine, the CDR3 comprises 13 residues. Here the CDR3 DNA is all that survives: 39 bases in frame from base 1. The immunoSEQ Assay, a bias-controlled multiplex PCR, was used to amplify TCRbeta CDR3 regions from genomic DNA. From the authors' description of their analysis: The number of nucleated cells in each sample was estimated by amplification of reference gene primers within the assay. To quantify the absolute abundance of each unique TCRbeta CDR3 rearrangement, sequence reads were collapsed and filtered. Productive Simpson clonality was computed per sample as the square root of Simpson's diversity index over productive rearrangements. TCRdb limited this immuneACCESS table to in-frame rearrangements with V and J called. A share of clones is missing; checked studies link under half to unresolved V genes, and the rest is unexplained. V, J and clone size are those of that table, while D and trimming were read from the DNA. In this sample the table shows 120,000 to 150,000 clones, roughly 80% of which occur a single time. In total, the top ten clones hold 5% to 7% of the sample.

Participants in the prospective study were enrolled through a virtual design, were aged roughly 18 to 90 years, and lived in fewer than 30 United States geographic areas. In the prospective study, cohorts were assigned on the basis of participant-reported clinical history obtained from a screening survey and a study questionnaire. In the prospective study, mobile phlebotomists collected whole blood, serum and a nasopharyngeal or oropharyngeal swab from each participant. Over an approximately 2-month period, participants in the prospective study had the option of providing additional blood draws and questionnaires. Before DNA extraction, blood samples from the prospective study were shipped at room temperature or frozen.

The chain is made from TRBV2 and TRBJ1-4; no D gene call is confident. The sequence came from a man in his forties or fifties with acute COVID-19. Sequenced material: PBMCs or T cells enriched from blood (not recorded which). The bases read TGTGCCAGCGGTGAGGGAGTAAGTGTAAAACTGTTTTTT. It codes for CASGEGVSVKLFF.